The next 26 T cell receptor beta chains were all read from a single sample in a study of shared clonotypes between healthy human individuals. Sequenced by immunoSEQ multiplex PCR; TCRdb stores in-frame clones only, minus some. The repertoire holds approximately 180,000 clones, with approximately 95% as singletons. What was sequenced was naive CD4+ T cells sorted from blood. As for subset: CD45RA+ positively selected. These receptors all come from a woman in her twenties or thirties in good health.

In DNA, the CDR3 is TGCGCCAGCAGACCCGGACTAGCGGGAGGTAATGAGCAGTTCTTC. It codes for CASRPGLAGGNEQFF. The V gene is TRBV10-2, the J gene TRBJ2-1; 14 nucleotides line up with TRBD2. Germline V gene data show CDR1 as WSHSY and CDR2 as SAAADI. J gave up 7 bases and V 6 bases, and 5 bases lay outside the gene matches. This CDR3 has 15 residues.

This chain uses TRBV5-1 with TRBJ1-1; 9 bases align to TRBD1. The CDR3 has 14 amino acids. Trimming cost V 4 bases and J 1 base; bases outside gene matches: 2. The germline V gene encodes CDR1 SGHRS and CDR2 YFSETQ. CDR3 sequence: CASSMTGGNTEAFF. The CDR3 DNA reads as TGCGCCAGCAGCATGACAGGGGGGAACACTGAAGCTTTCTTT.

The rearrangement joins TRBV11-2 to TRBJ2-7; D is uncertain. Germline V CDR1 and CDR2: SGHAT, FQNNGV. The CDR3 runs to 14 residues. V lost 3 bases to trimming and J lost 3 bases, with 12 bases between them. The CDR3 DNA reads TGTGCCAGCAGCTTGGGTGACTTGTTCTACGAGCAGTACTTC. This sequence encodes CASSLGDLFYEQYF.

This rearrangement joins TRBV7-9 to TRBJ1-4, with TRBD1 matching 9 bases. Unmatched junction bases numbered 7, after V lost 4 bases and J lost 4 bases. CDR1 is SEHNR, CDR2 FQNEAQ, per germline (reference sequence). This CDR3 spans 16 amino acids. The CDR3 DNA is TGTGCCAGCAGCTCCAGCTGGGGACAGGGTAATGAAAAACTGTTTTTT. It codes for CASSSSWGQGNEKLFF.

This chain uses TRBV5-1 with TRBJ2-7, with 9 bases lining up with TRBD2. In germline, CDR1 is SGHRS, CDR2 YFSETQ. The V segment lost 1 base and the J segment 4 bases; nucleotides outside the gene matches: 9. The CDR3 has 16 amino acids. CDR3 DNA sequence: TGCGCCAGCAGCTTGTCTAGCGGGAAGGTTAGTTACGAGCAGTACTTC. Protein: CASSLSSGKVSYEQYF.

Here the CDR3 reads CASSPPDRGNEQYF. The CDR3 DNA is TGTGCCAGCAGTCCGCCGGACAGGGGCAACGAGCAGTACTTC. The chain links TRBV28 to TRBJ2-7; 9 nucleotides align to TRBD1. The V segment lost 5 bases and the J segment 5 bases; nucleotides outside the gene matches: 7. This CDR3 spans 14 amino acids. Germline V gene lookup returns CDR1 MDHEN and CDR2 SYDVKM.

The chain's CDR3 is CASSPYRGRNQPQHF. The CDR3 bases are TGTGCCAGCAGCCCGTACAGGGGGCGCAATCAGCCCCAGCATTTT. The rearrangement uses TRBV27 and TRBJ1-5; 9 bases agree with TRBD1. CDR1 MNHEY and CDR2 SMNVEV come from the germline V gene (reference sequence). The junction had 5 bases not matched to a gene; V was cut back by 6 bases and J by 2 bases. The CDR3 loop spans 15 amino acids.

The chain carries TRBV6-5 and TRBJ2-7; 8 nucleotides align to TRBD2. V trimming: 0 bases; J trimming: 2 bases; junction bases outside the gene matches: 6. This CDR3 region has 16 residues. Per the germline V gene, CDR1 is MNHEY and CDR2 is SVGAGI. The CDR3 bases are TGTGCCAGCAGTTACTCGAGTAGCGGGGATACCTACGAGCAGTACTTC. Its translation is CASSYSSSGDTYEQYF.

The gene calls are TRBV6-6 and TRBJ1-1, with TRBD1 matching 11 bases. J lost 0 bases, V lost 5 bases, and 2 bases had no gene match. The CDR3 is made up of 15 amino acids. The germline V gene encodes CDR1 MNHNY and CDR2 SVGAGI (reference sequence). CDR3 DNA sequence: TGTGCCAGCAGTGGACAGGGGGCGGTGAACACTGAAGCTTTCTTT. Protein: CASSGQGAVNTEAFF.

This chain joins TRBV27 and TRBJ1-1; D remains unclear. The ends were cut back, 5 bases at V and 0 bases at J, with 13 bases in the middle. From germline, CDR1 is MNHEY and CDR2 SMNVEV (reference sequence). This CDR3 contains 15 residues. CDR3 in DNA: TGTGCCAGCAGTCCCCGACTGGATATGAACACTGAAGCTTTCTTT. Translating it yields CASSPRLDMNTEAFF.

The V call is TRBV12-2, the J call TRBJ2-2; TRBD1 was called by the table and not checked on the DNA. TRBV12-2 is a pseudogene segment. This CDR3 region has 16 residues. CDR3 sequence reads: CASRLARDSDTGELFF. CDR3 DNA sequence: TGTGCAAGTCGCTTAGCGAGGGACAGCGACACCGGGGAGCTGTTTTTT.

The V gene is TRBV10-2, the J gene TRBJ2-7, with D possibly being TRBD1 or TRBD2 (6 bases each). This CDR3 is 15 amino acids long. Trimming stripped 7 bases from V and 4 bases from J, with 20 bases between. The germline V gene encodes CDR1 WSHSY and CDR2 SAAADI. The CDR3 region is CASIGPGAELYEQYF. The CDR3 region has the DNA TGCGCCAGCATAGGGCCGGGGGCTGAGTTGTACGAGCAGTACTTC.

The chain uses TRBV28 and TRBJ1-4; D is possibly TRBD1 (6 bases). V was clipped by 10 bases and J by 0 bases, with 18 bases between them. The CDR3 has 16 amino acids. Per the germline V gene, CDR1 is MDHEN and CDR2 is SYDVKM. CDR3 sequence: CATKTDRLATNEKLFF. The CDR3 nucleotides read TGTGCCACCAAGACGGACAGACTTGCAACTAATGAAAAACTGTTTTTT.

CDR3 DNA sequence: TGTGCCAGCAGTTCCGGGACTAGCGGCATCTACGAGCAGTACTTC. It specifies CASSSGTSGIYEQYF. The V and J genes are TRBV28 and TRBJ2-7, with TRBD2 matching 11 bases. Losses at the gene ends were 4 bases for V and 3 bases for J; bases not matched to a gene: 5. This CDR3 is built from 15 residues. In germline, CDR1 is MDHEN, CDR2 SYDVKM.

This chain connects TRBV11-3 to TRBJ2-7, with 8 bases identical to TRBD2. Germline CDR1 is SGHNT and CDR2 is YENEEA. The CDR3 length is 14 residues. This CDR3 is CASPGSGSEYEQYF. CDR3 nucleotides: TGTGCTTCACCCGGCAGCGGGAGTGAATACGAGCAGTACTTC.

This chain uses TRBV28 with TRBJ1-1; TRBD1 might be the D (5 bases). Germline CDR1 reads MDHEN; CDR2 reads SYDVKM. V lost 3 bases and J lost 7, with 12 bases in between. The length of the CDR3 is 13 residues. The CDR3 is CASSLAGLVEAFF. CDR3 DNA: TGTGCCAGCAGTTTGGCGGGGCTGGTTGAAGCTTTCTTT.

The V call is TRBV7-2, the J call TRBJ2-7; perhaps TRBD2 as D (6 bases). Germline V lookup: CDR1 SGHTA, CDR2 FQGNSA. Trimming took 2 bases from V and 2 from J, leaving 13 bases between them. The CDR3 spans 15 residues. The CDR3 region is CASSLLATDAYEQYF. In DNA, the CDR3 is TGTGCCAGCAGCTTACTAGCGACCGATGCCTACGAGCAGTACTTC.

The chain employs TRBV6-1 and TRBJ1-6, with 7 bases that match TRBD1. The germline V gene has CDR1 MNHNS and CDR2 SASEGT. J lost 7 bases, V lost 4 bases, and 4 bases had no gene match. CDR3 length: 14 residues. The DNA for the CDR3 is TGTGCCAGCAGTGTCCAGGGGGGGAATTCACCCCTCCACTTT. Protein sequence: CASSVQGGNSPLHF.

The genes are TRBV19 and TRBJ2-6; D remains ambiguous. With 4 bases removed from V and 1 base from J, the gap between germline ends came to 5 bases. CDR1 is LNHDA, CDR2 SQIVND, per germline (reference sequence). The CDR3 consists of 14 residues. The CDR3 protein is CASSTQSGANVLTF. The DNA of the CDR3 is TGTGCCAGTAGTACTCAGTCTGGGGCCAACGTCCTGACTTTC.

J is TRBJ2-5 and V is TRBV18, with D possibly being TRBD1 or TRBD2 (6 bases each). CDR3 length: 17 residues. V gave up 3 bases and J gave up 5 bases, with 22 bases separating them. Germline V gene lookup returns CDR1 KGHSH and CDR2 LQKENI. The CDR3 reads CASSPLQPGANGETQYF. The CDR3 DNA follows: TGTGCCAGCTCACCCCTTCAGCCGGGGGCGAATGGGGAGACCCAGTACTTC.

The chain links TRBV6-5 to TRBJ2-5; the D gene is possibly TRBD1 (6 bases). The assigned J gene may be wrong: the sequence end matches TRBJ2-7 better. There are 13 residues in the CDR3. Germline-derived CDR1 and CDR2 are MNHEY and SVGAGI. CDR3 in DNA: TGTGCCAGCAGTTCCACAGGGATCGACGAGCAGTACTTC. It specifies CASSSTGIDEQYF.

This chain links TRBV6-5 with TRBJ1-4; 7 bases align to TRBD1. V trimming: 6 bases; J trimming: 0 bases; junction bases outside the gene matches: 4. This CDR3 has 15 residues. CDR1 and CDR2 (germline): MNHEY, SVGAGI. The CDR3 bases are TGTGCCAGCAGCGACAGGGATTCAACTAATGAAAAACTGTTTTTT. It codes for CASSDRDSTNEKLFF.

This chain connects TRBV13 to TRBJ2-7; D might be TRBD1 or TRBD2, each matching 5 bases. The V gene lost 10 bases and the J gene lost 0 bases, with 16 bases spanning the gap. The germline V gene encodes CDR1 PRHDT and CDR2 FYEKMQ (reference sequence). The CDR3 length is 14 residues. CDR3 amino acids: CATSDQGASYEQYF. The CDR3 coding sequence is TGTGCCACCAGTGATCAGGGAGCCTCCTACGAGCAGTACTTC.

The V call is TRBV7-9, the J call TRBJ2-1, with 10 bases lining up with TRBD2. V lost 2 bases to trimming and J lost 5 bases; unmatched junction nucleotides: 9. The CDR3 sequence is 17 residues long. Germline CDR1 reads SEHNR; CDR2 reads FQNEAQ (reference sequence). The CDR3 is CASSLSVLGTSDNEQFF. The CDR3 DNA reads as TGTGCCAGCAGCTTAAGCGTACTGGGGACTAGCGACAATGAGCAGTTCTTC.

This chain links TRBV19 with TRBJ1-1, with TRBD1 as a possible D gene (5 bases). The V gene lost 4 bases and the J gene lost 4 bases, with 10 bases spanning the gap. The germline V gene encodes CDR1 LNHDA and CDR2 SQIVND (reference sequence). The CDR3 loop spans 13 amino acids. The CDR3 sequence is CASSTEQVTEAFF. The CDR3 DNA follows: TGTGCCAGTAGTACCGAACAGGTCACTGAAGCTTTCTTT.

V is TRBV27 and J is TRBJ2-7, with 7 bases aligning to TRBD2. This CDR3 contains 15 residues. Germline V gene lookup returns CDR1 MNHEY and CDR2 SMNVEV (reference sequence). V dropped 0 bases and J dropped 3; count of bases not matched to a gene: 5. The CDR3: CASSLSLRELYEQYF. CDR3 nucleotides: TGTGCCAGCAGTTTATCCTTGCGGGAGCTCTACGAGCAGTACTTC.